A selection of T cell receptor beta chains follows, all from one sample in a study of beta chain features in type 1 diabetes. Clones were sequenced by immunoSEQ multiplex PCR, and TCRdb holds only the in-frame ones, with some missing. The sample includes about 360,000 clones, 10% to 15% of them seen just once. The sequencing sample was made of naive CD4+ T cells from blood. These receptors came from a young man in good health. CDR3s include the opening cysteine and the closing phenylalanine or tryptophan. D genes are given only for firm matches. Clone size, where shown, is once, few, many, or a class for clones that have expanded.

TRBV5-1	TRBJ2-3	NA	TRBD2	CASSLGTSGASTDTQYF	TGCGCCAGCAGCTTGGGAACTAGCGGGGCTAGCACAGATACGCAGTATTTT
TRBV19	TRBJ2-2	NA	NA	CASSIARPTTGELFF	TGTGCCAGTAGTATAGCCAGGCCCACCACCGGGGAGCTGTTTTTT
TRBV29-1	TRBJ2-5	few	TRBD1	CSVGTGQSRTQYF	TGCAGCGTAGGGACGGGACAGTCACGGACCCAGTACTTC
TRBV5-1	TRBJ2-7	NA	TRBD1	CASSSTGTGVYAQYF	TGCGCCAGCAGCTCGACCGGGACAGGGGTCTACGCGCAGTACTTC
TRBV5-1	TRBJ2-7	few	NA	CASSLDNPGYEQYF	TGCGCCAGCAGCTTGGACAACCCAGGGTACGAGCAGTACTTC
TRBV7-2	TRBJ1-1	NA	TRBD1	CASSLGQGTEAFF	TGTGCCAGCAGCCTAGGACAGGGCACTGAAGCTTTCTTT
TRBV4-1	TRBJ2-6	NA	TRBD1	CASSQDLGGAGANVLTF	TGCGCCAGCAGCCAAGACCTAGGGGGCGCTGGGGCCAACGTCCTGACTTTC
TRBV7-3	TRBJ2-1	NA	TRBD1	CASSDLDRVTNEQFF	TGTGCCAGCAGCGACCTCGACAGGGTAACTAATGAGCAGTTCTTC
TRBV11-3	TRBJ1-1	few	NA	CASSLASYTEAFF	TGTGCCAGCAGCTTAGCTTCGTACACTGAAGCTTTCTTT
TRBV7-3	TRBJ2-2	NA	NA	CASSSGAGELFF	TGTGCCAGCAGCTCAGGGGCCGGGGAGCTGTTTTTT
TRBV7-9	TRBJ2-3	few	TRBD1	CASSTDRGLADTQYF	TGTGCCAGCAGCACCGACAGGGGGCTAGCAGATACGCAGTATTTT
TRBV4-3	TRBJ1-3	few	TRBD1	CASSPGTGISGNTIYF	TGCGCCAGCAGCCCTGGGACAGGGATCTCTGGAAACACCATATATTTT
TRBV2	TRBJ2-7	NA	TRBD1	CASSKDRGTDEQYF	TGTGCCAGCAGTAAGGACAGGGGGACGGACGAGCAGTACTTC
TRBV10-3	TRBJ2-3	NA	TRBD2	CAISESGSGGGTDTQYF	TGTGCCATCAGTGAGTCTGGGAGCGGGGGAGGCACAGATACGCAGTATTTT
TRBV30	TRBJ1-2	NA	TRBD1	CAWTLQGASGYTF	TGTGCCTGGACCCTCCAGGGGGCCTCTGGCTACACCTTC
TRBV10-3	TRBJ2-7	NA	TRBD1	CAINGDRARSYEQYF	TGTGCCATCAACGGGGACAGGGCGAGAAGCTACGAGCAGTACTTC
TRBV5-4	TRBJ2-5	few	TRBD1	CASSLAGGNRETQYF	TGTGCCAGCAGCTTGGCAGGGGGCAATAGAGAGACCCAGTACTTC
TRBV28	TRBJ1-2	NA	NA	CASRPAGRINYGYTF	TGTGCCAGCAGACCTGCGGGGCGAATTAACTATGGCTACACCTTC
TRBV28	TRBJ1-2	NA	NA	CASSSPTRGDYGYTF	TGTGCCAGCAGTTCCCCTACACGGGGTGACTATGGCTACACCTTC
TRBV2	TRBJ1-1	few	NA	CASSRDTNTEAFF	TGTGCCAGCAGCCGGGACACTAACACTGAAGCTTTCTTT
TRBV7-8	TRBJ1-1	few	TRBD1	CASSGDRLNTEAFF	TGTGCCAGCAGCGGGGACAGGCTGAACACTGAAGCTTTCTTT
TRBV18	TRBJ2-5	few	NA	CASSPEHQETQYF	TGTGCCAGCTCACCGGAGCACCAAGAGACCCAGTACTTC
TRBV5-4	TRBJ2-4	few	NA	CASHPAGTRGNIQYF	TGTGCCAGCCATCCCGCGGGCACAAGAGGGAACATTCAGTACTTC
TRBV7-2	TRBJ2-7	NA	NA	CASSYSRVEQYF	TGTGCCAGCAGCTATTCACGAGTCGAGCAGTACTTC
TRBV9	TRBJ1-5	few	TRBD1	CASSVGTGWEGNQPQHF	TGTGCCAGCAGCGTGGGGACAGGGTGGGAAGGCAATCAGCCCCAGCATTTT
TRBV29-1	TRBJ2-1	NA	TRBD1	CSADRDSTYNEQFF	TGCAGCGCAGACCGGGACAGCACTTACAATGAGCAGTTCTTC
TRBV6-5	TRBJ2-7	few	TRBD2	CASKQRETSYEQYF	TGTGCCAGCAAGCAGCGGGAGACCTCCTACGAGCAGTACTTC
TRBV7-2	TRBJ2-7	NA	TRBD1	CASSSYRDRGYEQYF	TGTGCCAGCAGCTCATACCGGGACAGGGGCTACGAGCAGTACTTC
TRBV11-1	TRBJ2-5	few	NA	CASSLGQSQETQYF	TGTGCCAGCAGCTTAGGACAGAGCCAAGAGACCCAGTACTTC
TRBV9	TRBJ2-1	few	TRBD2	CASSVEPAGALNEQFF	TGTGCCAGCAGCGTAGAACCAGCGGGGGCGCTCAATGAGCAGTTCTTC
TRBV5-4	TRBJ2-1	few	TRBD1	CASRSRDSYSYNEQFF	TGTGCCAGCAGGTCCCGGGACAGCTATTCCTACAATGAGCAGTTCTTC
TRBV28	TRBJ1-3	few	TRBD1	CASRTRGRGNTIYF	TGTGCCAGCAGAACGAGGGGGCGTGGAAACACCATATATTTT
TRBV7-2	TRBJ2-7	few	NA	CASSSTYEQYF	TGTGCCAGCAGCTCCACCTACGAGCAGTACTTC
TRBV7-2	TRBJ2-1	few	TRBD2	CASSLGLAGVGNEQFF	TGTGCCAGCAGCCTGGGACTAGCGGGAGTGGGCAATGAGCAGTTCTTC
TRBV11-3	TRBJ2-1	NA	NA	CASSLDRGREAYNEQFF	TGTGCCAGCAGCTTAGATCGTGGCAGGGAGGCTTACAATGAGCAGTTCTTC
TRBV5-1	TRBJ2-2	few	NA	CASSFPSFTGELFF	TGCGCCAGCAGCTTCCCCTCCTTCACCGGGGAGCTGTTTTTT
TRBV5-1	TRBJ2-5	NA	NA	CASSAVGGGRETQYF	TGCGCCAGCAGCGCCGTGGGGGGCGGGAGAGAGACCCAGTACTTC
TRBV5-1	TRBJ2-7	NA	NA	CASSPGGQSSYEQYF	TGCGCCAGCAGTCCAGGAGGACAGAGCTCCTACGAGCAGTACTTC
TRBV7-2	TRBJ1-3	NA	NA	CASSTRQAPGNTIYF	TGTGCCAGCAGCACCCGACAGGCTCCTGGAAACACCATATATTTT
TRBV6-1	TRBJ2-4	once	NA	CASSPASAGENIQYF	TGTGCCAGCAGCCCCGCGTCGGCAGGGGAAAACATTCAGTACTTC
TRBV9	TRBJ2-1	few	TRBD2	CASSGASGRHNEQFF	TGTGCCAGCAGCGGGGCTAGCGGGAGACATAATGAGCAGTTCTTC
TRBV7-9	TRBJ1-1	NA	NA	CASSPLGIEAFF	TGTGCCAGCAGCCCGCTGGGCATTGAAGCTTTCTTT
TRBV30	TRBJ2-7	few	TRBD1	CAWSLDRGTDEQYF	TGTGCCTGGAGTCTAGACAGGGGAACTGACGAGCAGTACTTC
TRBV2	TRBJ2-6	few	NA	CASSEIGSGANVLTF	TGTGCCAGCAGTGAAATCGGTTCTGGGGCCAACGTCCTGACTTTC
TRBV19	TRBJ2-7	few	TRBD1	CASNPTGTLYEQYF	TGTGCCAGTAACCCGACAGGGACCCTCTACGAGCAGTACTTC
TRBV7-3	TRBJ2-1	few	TRBD2	CASSPRTSGGSNEQFF	TGTGCCAGCAGCCCTCGGACTAGCGGGGGATCCAATGAGCAGTTCTTC
TRBV7-2	TRBJ2-7	NA	NA	CASSLAGLLYEQYF	TGTGCCAGCAGCTTGGCAGGGCTCCTCTACGAGCAGTACTTC
TRBV6-4	TRBJ2-1	few	TRBD2	CASARRLADNEQFF	TGTGCCAGCGCTCGTCGACTAGCGGACAATGAGCAGTTCTTC
TRBV11-2	TRBJ2-3	few	TRBD2	CASSPAGGALDTQYF	TGTGCCAGCAGCCCCGCCGGGGGGGCCTTAGATACGCAGTATTTT
TRBV15	TRBJ2-7	NA	TRBD1	CATSPRTGGYEQYF	TGTGCCACCAGCCCGCGGACAGGGGGCTACGAGCAGTACTTC
TRBV7-9	TRBJ2-1	few	TRBD2	CASSQLAGNYNEQFF	TGTGCCAGCAGCCAACTAGCGGGAAACTACAATGAGCAGTTCTTC